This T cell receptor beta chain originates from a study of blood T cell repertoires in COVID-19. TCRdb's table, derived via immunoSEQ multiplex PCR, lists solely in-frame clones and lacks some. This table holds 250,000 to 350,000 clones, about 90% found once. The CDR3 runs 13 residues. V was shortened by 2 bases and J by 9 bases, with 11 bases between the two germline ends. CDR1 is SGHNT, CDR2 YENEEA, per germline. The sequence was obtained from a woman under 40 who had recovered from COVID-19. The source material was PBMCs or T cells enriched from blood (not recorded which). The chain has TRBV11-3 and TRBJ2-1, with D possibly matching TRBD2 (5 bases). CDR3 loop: CASSLRSAGEQFF. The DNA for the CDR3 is TGTGCCAGCAGCTTACGATCGGCGGGTGAGCAGTTCTTC.